These 23 T cell receptor beta chains were sequenced from one sample in a study of molecular identifiers for immune sequencing clone quantification (dated by TCRdb to the late 2010s). Receptors were amplified or captured by PCR. The sequencing machine was a NextSeq 500. TCRdb took the public reads, trimmed them with fastp at Q25, ran MiXCR for clone calling and kept in-frame beta chains. Rows are combined by CDR3 protein, so each entry shows the most common genes and DNA. The sample includes 97,000 or so distinct CDR3 sequences, with roughly 24% observed a single time. Roughly 1% of the sample is in the top ten clones. Input material: naive CD8+ T cells from blood, with Jurkat cell RNA spiked in. The meaning of the sample's cell subset or site label: FACS-sorted CD8+CD4-CCR7+CD45RA+ naive T cells. The receptors originated from a human donor in good health. Some libraries in this study had Jurkat cell RNA spiked in.

To note about this clonotype: A much larger clone sits a single nucleotide away, making a read error possible. The chain joins TRBV27 to TRBJ1-1; unclear D gene. The germline gives CDR1 MNHEY, CDR2 SMNVEV (reference sequence). The CDR3 totals 14 residues. The CDR3 region has the DNA TGTGCCAGCAGTTCTGGGGTCGGTATGACTGAAGCTCTCTTT. Translated: CASSSGVGMTEALF.

In its sample, this clonotype was seen a few times. The chain has TRBV11-2 and TRBJ2-7; possible D gene TRBD2, 6 bases. This CDR3 comprises 15 residues. Germline lookup yields CDR1 SGHAT and CDR2 FQNNGV. The ends were cut back, 5 bases at V and 2 bases at J, with 16 bases in the middle. The CDR3 protein is CASSLMGGRTYEQYF. CDR3 nucleotide sequence: TGTGCCAGCAGCCTTATGGGGGGTCGGACCTACGAGCAGTACTTC.

This clonotype occurred many times. V and J are TRBV6-2 or TRBV6-3 and TRBJ1-2; 7 bases line up with TRBD1. CDR3 length: 14 amino acids. The germline V gene encodes CDR1 MNHEY and CDR2 SVGEGT. V gave up 0 bases and J gave up 4 bases; unmatched junction bases: 2. The CDR3 coding sequence is TGTGCCAGCAGTTACTCGTCAGGGGGCTATGGCTACACCTTC. Encoded protein: CASSYSSGGYGYTF.

This clonotype was recorded many times. Here the CDR3 DNA reads TGTGCCAGCAGCTTAGACAGGGCCGATGAAAAACTGTTTTTT. It yields the protein CASSLDRADEKLFF. V usage is TRBV5-4 and J usage is TRBJ1-4; the match to TRBD1 covers 7 bases. Per the germline V gene, CDR1 is SGHNT and CDR2 is YYREEE (reference sequence). The trim removed 2 bases at V and 6 bases at J, leaving 4 bases unmatched. The CDR3 is 14 amino acids.

This clonotype was found many times. V and J are TRBV13 and TRBJ2-7; TRBD1 agrees at 8 bases. CDR1 and CDR2 (germline): PRHDT, FYEKMQ (reference sequence). Germline trimming cut 5 bases from V and 0 bases from J; bases unmatched to any gene: 6. This CDR3 is built from 15 residues. The CDR3 nucleotides are TGTGCCAGCAGCCCGGGACAGGAAAGCTCCTACGAGCAGTACTTC. Residues: CASSPGQESSYEQYF.

The J gene is TRBJ1-1, the V gene TRBV6-2 or TRBV6-3, with a tentative D call TRBD1 (5 bases). The germline V and J ends were trimmed by 5 bases and 4 bases, with 14 bases remaining between them. Germline CDR1 is MNHEY and CDR2 is SVGEGT. The CDR3 spans 14 residues. Written as DNA, the CDR3 is TGTGCCAGCAGTCAGGCTTGGGGGGGCACTGAAGCTTTCTTT. Its translation: CASSQAWGGTEAFF.

This clonotype was detected a few times. This may be a read error: a much more frequent sequence differs by one nucleotide. The CDR3 sequence is CAKYIKPPRSNTEAFF. The CDR3 nucleotides read TGTGCCAAGTATATCAAACCCCCTCGATCGAACACTGAAGCTTTCTTT. This chain links TRBV19 with TRBJ1-1; D unclear. The CDR3 has 16 residues. V lost 10 bases, J lost 1 base, and 22 bases lay in between. Per germline, CDR1 LNHDA and CDR2 SQIVND (reference sequence). Filled out from reference TRBV19 and TRBJ1-1, the complete variable domain reads DGGITQSPKYLFRKEGQNVTLSCEQNLNHDAMYWYRQDPGQGLRLIYYSQIVNDFQKGDIAEGYSVSREKKESFPLTVTSAQKNPTAFYLCAKYIKPPRSNTEAFFGQGTRLTVV.

The chain joins TRBV6-1 to TRBJ2-1; maybe TRBD1 (6 bases). The germline V gene has CDR1 MNHNS and CDR2 SASEGT. The CDR3 runs to 15 residues. V gave up 7 bases and J gave up 1 base, with 14 bases separating them. The CDR3 nucleotides read TGTGCCAGCACTGAGCCGGGACATTCCTACAATGAGCAGTTCTTC. As protein: CASTEPGHSYNEQFF.

Comments on this clonotype: This sequence may be a read error, since a much larger clone differs from it by one base. The chain employs TRBV2 and TRBJ2-5, with 7 bases lining up with TRBD2. CDR3 length: 15 residues. Germline V gene data show CDR1 as SNHLY and CDR2 as FYNNEI. CDR3 amino acids: CVSSESSGDQETQYF. CDR3 in DNA: TGTGTCAGCAGTGAATCTAGCGGAGACCAAGAGACCCAGTACTTC.

Note on this clonotype: Just one base apart from a much larger clone, this may be a read error. The gene calls are TRBV6-6 and TRBJ2-5; weak D call: TRBD2 (6 bases). The CDR3 loop spans 14 amino acids. Trimming left V 5 bases short and J 3 bases short, with 13 bases between. CDR1 MNHNY and CDR2 SVGAGI come from the germline V gene (reference sequence). The CDR3 spells CASSIVAEEETQYF. The CDR3 DNA reads TGTGCCAGCAGTATAGTAGCGGAAGAAGAGACCCAGTACTTC.

Only a few counts were recorded for this clonotype. J is TRBJ2-1 and V is TRBV12-3 or TRBV12-4; tentative D call: TRBD2 (6 bases). V was clipped by 6 bases and J by 7 bases, with 25 bases between them. This CDR3 spans 17 amino acids. The CDR3 DNA reads as TGTGCCAGCAGGGGAATTAGGGACTCCTTTGCGGTGAATGAGCAGTTCTTC. It translates to CASRGIRDSFAVNEQFF.

Turning to this clonotype: This may stem from a read error, because a much larger clone lies one nucleotide away. The CDR3 sequence is CSARDLSSYDQYF. The CDR3 bases are TGCAGTGCTAGAGATTTGAGCTCCTACGACCAGTACTTC. The V and J genes are TRBV20-1 and TRBJ2-7; D is unclear. The CDR3 extends over 13 amino acids. The germline gives CDR1 DFQATT, CDR2 SNEGSKA (reference sequence).

In its sample, this clonotype was seen many times. The chain couples TRBV28 to TRBJ2-1; TRBD1 matches at 9 bases. Losses at the gene ends were 6 bases for V and 7 bases for J; bases not matched to a gene: 13. The CDR3 spans 16 residues. Germline V gene lookup returns CDR1 MDHEN and CDR2 SYDVKM. CDR3 sequence reads: CASSLWGTGLGNEQFF. DNA of the CDR3: TGTGCCAGCAGCCTTTGGGGGACAGGGCTGGGGAATGAGCAGTTCTTC.

This clonotype has at least ten counts. This chain uses TRBV7-2 with TRBJ2-7; 7 nucleotides agree with TRBD2. V shed 2 bases and J 5 bases; nucleotides not matched to a gene: 9. Germline V lookup: CDR1 SGHTA, CDR2 FQGNSA. There are 15 residues in the CDR3. Here the CDR3 reads CASSLWGRVGDEQYF. In nucleotides, the CDR3 is TGTGCCAGCAGCTTATGGGGGAGGGTTGGCGACGAGCAGTACTTC.

This chain uses TRBV3-1 with TRBJ1-2; tentatively, D is TRBD1 (5 bases). The CDR3 loop spans 16 amino acids. Germline loops: CDR1 LGHDT, CDR2 YNNKEL (reference sequence). V was pared by 0 bases and J by 4 bases, with 15 bases between. The CDR3 loop is CASSQDPGHLGYGYTF. CDR3 sequence (DNA): TGTGCCAGCAGCCAAGATCCGGGGCATCTGGGCTATGGCTACACCTTC.

This clonotype was counted at least ten times. The chain employs TRBV7-9 and TRBJ1-1, with D tentatively TRBD1 (5 bases). Between the trimmed V and J ends, which lost 1 base and 1 base, there was a span of 7 bases. The V gene's germline CDR1 is SEHNR and CDR2 FQNEAQ (reference sequence). The CDR3 extends over 14 amino acids. The CDR3: CASSLDRQNTEAFF. For the CDR3, the DNA is TGTGCCAGCAGCTTAGACAGGCAGAACACTGAAGCTTTCTTT.

This clonotype was seen a few times. The junction and the germline gene differ at one end; a read error may be behind it. The chain joins TRBV19 to TRBJ2-3; unclear D gene. The germline CDR1 and CDR2 sequences are LNHDA and SQIVND (reference sequence). CDR3 length: 12 amino acids. The CDR3 DNA reads as TGTGTCAGTAGTTCAAGTCCAGATACGCAGTATTTT. This codes for CVSSSSPDTQYF.

This chain connects TRBV7-6 to TRBJ2-5; TRBD2 might be the D (5 bases). Germline lookup yields CDR1 SGHVS and CDR2 FNYEAQ. This CDR3 has 15 amino acids. V was trimmed by 0 bases and J by 1 base, leaving 9 bases between them. In DNA form, the CDR3 reads TGTGCCAGCAGCTTAGCCCCGGGAACCCAAGAGACCCAGTACTTC. It encodes CASSLAPGTQETQYF.

The rearrangement links TRBV24-1 to TRBJ2-5; 7 nucleotides agree with TRBD2. Germline V gives CDR1 KGHDR, CDR2 SFDVKD. The trim removed 7 bases at V and 2 bases at J, leaving 3 bases unmatched. This CDR3 is 13 amino acids long. CDR3 sequence reads: CATRAGAQETQYF. The CDR3, as DNA: TGTGCCACCAGGGCGGGAGCTCAAGAGACCCAGTACTTC.

Concerning this clonotype: This may be a read error, as it is one base from a much larger clone. The chain recombines TRBV10-1 with TRBJ1-1; no clear D. Germline CDR1 is WNHNN and CDR2 is SYGVQD (reference sequence). The CDR3 loop spans 13 amino acids. The DNA for the CDR3 is TGCGCCAGCAGTGAGTCAACATACACTGAAGCTTCCTTT. Amino acid sequence: CASSESTYTEASF.

This clonotype showed up many times. The chain is built from TRBV19 and TRBJ2-6; D remains unclear. The V end was cut by 2 bases, the J end by 3 bases, with 8 bases between. CDR1 and CDR2 (germline): LNHDA, SQIVND (reference sequence). The length of the CDR3 is 15 residues. CDR3 protein: CASSISVVGANVLTF. DNA for the CDR3: TGTGCCAGTAGTATAAGTGTCGTTGGGGCCAACGTCCTGACTTTC.

In regard to this clonotype: Relative to the germline gene, one junction end is altered; a read error may explain this. The chain links TRBV19 to TRBJ2-7, with 9 positions matching TRBD1. This CDR3 region has 16 residues. Germline V gives CDR1 LNHDA, CDR2 SQIVND (reference sequence). Here the CDR3 DNA reads TGTGCCGGTAGTATTCCGACCGGGACAGGGACCTACGAGCAGTACTTC. This codes for CAGSIPTGTGTYEQYF.

At least ten counts were recorded for this clonotype. The rearrangement joins TRBV29-1 to TRBJ2-2, with 7 bases aligning to TRBD2. The V segment lost 0 bases and the J segment 5 bases; nucleotides outside the gene matches: 0. This CDR3 spans 13 amino acids. The germline CDR1 and CDR2 sequences are SQVTM and ANQGSEA. The CDR3 loop reads CSVEERGTGELFF. For the CDR3, the DNA is TGCAGCGTTGAAGAGCGGGGGACCGGGGAGCTGTTTTTT.